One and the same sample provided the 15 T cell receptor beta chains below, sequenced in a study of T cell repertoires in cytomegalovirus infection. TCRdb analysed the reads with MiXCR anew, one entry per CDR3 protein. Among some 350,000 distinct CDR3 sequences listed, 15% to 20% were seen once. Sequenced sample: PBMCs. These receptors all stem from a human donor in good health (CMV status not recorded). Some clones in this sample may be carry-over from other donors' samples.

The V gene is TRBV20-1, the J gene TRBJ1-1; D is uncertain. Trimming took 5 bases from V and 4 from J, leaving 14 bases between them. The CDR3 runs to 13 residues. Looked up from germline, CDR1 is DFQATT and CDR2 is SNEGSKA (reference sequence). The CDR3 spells CSAYLVKGTEAFF. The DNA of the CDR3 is TGCAGTGCTTACCTCGTGAAGGGCACTGAAGCTTTCTTT.

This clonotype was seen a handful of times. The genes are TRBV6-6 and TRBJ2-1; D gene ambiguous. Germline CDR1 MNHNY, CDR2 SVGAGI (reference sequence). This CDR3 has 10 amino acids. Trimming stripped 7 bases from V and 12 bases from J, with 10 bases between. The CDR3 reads CASIIQLQFF. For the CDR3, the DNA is TGTGCCAGCATCATCCAATTGCAGTTCTTC.

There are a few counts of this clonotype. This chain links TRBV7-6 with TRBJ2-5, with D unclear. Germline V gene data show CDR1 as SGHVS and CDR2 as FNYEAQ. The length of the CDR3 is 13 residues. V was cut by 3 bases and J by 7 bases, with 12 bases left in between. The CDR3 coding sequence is TGTGCCAGCAGCTTTAGACTTTCCCGGACCCAGTACTTC. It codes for CASSFRLSRTQYF.

For the CDR3, the DNA is TGTGCCAGCAGTTTATCCAAAAAACTGGTGGTCCCTGAAAAACTGTTTTTT. Translation gives CASSLSKKLVVPEKLFF. The chain couples TRBV27 to TRBJ1-4; D remains unclear. V was trimmed by 0 bases and J by 7 bases, leaving 18 bases between them. This CDR3 has 17 amino acids. CDR1 MNHEY and CDR2 SMNVEV come from the germline V gene (reference sequence).

The CDR3 DNA is TGCAGCGTGAAGGGACTCACTAACAATGAGCAGTTCTTC. This codes for CSVKGLTNNEQFF. The rearrangement joins TRBV29-1 to TRBJ2-1; a weak D match, TRBD2 (6 bases). CDR3 size: 13 residues. Per germline, CDR1 SQVTM and CDR2 ANQGSEA. Trimming cost V 6 bases and J 5 bases, with 14 bases left between them.

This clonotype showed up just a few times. This CDR3 is CASSSLVTGGLTGELFF. CDR3 nucleotide sequence: TGTGCCAGCAGCTCTTTGGTAACGGGGGGCCTCACCGGGGAGCTGTTTTTT. The chain recombines TRBV7-8 with TRBJ2-2; possible D gene TRBD2, 7 bases. The germline V and J ends were trimmed by 4 bases and 4 bases, with 19 bases remaining between them. CDR1 and CDR2 from the germline V gene are SGHVS and FQNEAQ. This CDR3 has 17 amino acids.

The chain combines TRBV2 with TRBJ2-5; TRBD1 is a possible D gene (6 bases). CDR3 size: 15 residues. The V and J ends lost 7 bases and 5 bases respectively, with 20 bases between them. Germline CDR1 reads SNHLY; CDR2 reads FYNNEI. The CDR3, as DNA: TGTGCCAGCATCGACCTGACAGGCTGGGGGGAGACCCAGTACTTC. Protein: CASIDLTGWGETQYF.

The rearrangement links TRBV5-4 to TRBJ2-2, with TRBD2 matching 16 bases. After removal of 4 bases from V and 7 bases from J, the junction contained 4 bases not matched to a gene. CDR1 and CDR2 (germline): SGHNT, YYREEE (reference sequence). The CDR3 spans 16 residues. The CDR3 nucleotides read TGTGCCAGCAGCGCCGGGACTAGCGGGAGGGGCGGGGAGCTGTTTTTT. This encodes CASSAGTSGRGGELFF.

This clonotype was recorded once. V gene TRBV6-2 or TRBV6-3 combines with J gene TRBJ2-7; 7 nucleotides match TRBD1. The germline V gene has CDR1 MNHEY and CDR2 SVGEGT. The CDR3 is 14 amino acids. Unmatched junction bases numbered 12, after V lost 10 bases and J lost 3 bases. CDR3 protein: CAIIPGQMVYEQYF. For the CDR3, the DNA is TGTGCCATCATACCGGGACAGATGGTCTACGAGCAGTACTTC.

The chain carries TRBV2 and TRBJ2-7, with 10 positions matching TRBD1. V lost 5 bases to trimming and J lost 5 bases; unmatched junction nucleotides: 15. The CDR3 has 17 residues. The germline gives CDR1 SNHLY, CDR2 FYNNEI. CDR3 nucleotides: TGTGCCAGCAGTCTTACCCTTGACAGGGGGCATGCAAACGAGCAGTACTTC. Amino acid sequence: CASSLTLDRGHANEQYF. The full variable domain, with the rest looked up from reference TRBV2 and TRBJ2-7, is EPEVTQTPSHQVTQMGQEVILRCVPISNHLYFYWYRQILGQKVEFLVSFYNNEISEKSEIFDDQFSVERPDGSNFTLKIRSTKLEDSAMYFCASSLTLDRGHANEQYFGPGTRLTVT.

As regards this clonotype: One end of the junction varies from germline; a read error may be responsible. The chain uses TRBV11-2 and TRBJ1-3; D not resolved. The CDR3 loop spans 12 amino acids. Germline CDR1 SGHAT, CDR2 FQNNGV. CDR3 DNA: TGTGCCAGAAGCTACTCTGGAAACACCATATATTTT. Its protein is CARSYSGNTIYF. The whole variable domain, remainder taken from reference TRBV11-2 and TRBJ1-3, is EAGVAQSPRYKIIEKRQSVAFWCNPISGHATLYWYQQILGQGPKLLIQFQNNGVVDDSQLPKDRFSAERLKGVDSTLKIQPAKLEDSAVYLCARSYSGNTIYFGEGSWLTVV.

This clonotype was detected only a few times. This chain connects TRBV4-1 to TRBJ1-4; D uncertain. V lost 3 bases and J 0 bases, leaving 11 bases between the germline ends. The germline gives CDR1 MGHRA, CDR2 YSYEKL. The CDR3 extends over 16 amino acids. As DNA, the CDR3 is TGCGCCAGCAGCCATCTGTTCCTTGCAACTAATGAAAAACTGTTTTTT. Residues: CASSHLFLATNEKLFF.

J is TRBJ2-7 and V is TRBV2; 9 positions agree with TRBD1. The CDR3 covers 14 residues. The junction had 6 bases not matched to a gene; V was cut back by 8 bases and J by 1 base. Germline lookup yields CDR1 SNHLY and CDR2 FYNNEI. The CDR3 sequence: CASRRDRESYEQYF. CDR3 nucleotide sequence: TGTGCCAGCCGCCGGGACAGGGAGTCCTACGAGCAGTACTTC.

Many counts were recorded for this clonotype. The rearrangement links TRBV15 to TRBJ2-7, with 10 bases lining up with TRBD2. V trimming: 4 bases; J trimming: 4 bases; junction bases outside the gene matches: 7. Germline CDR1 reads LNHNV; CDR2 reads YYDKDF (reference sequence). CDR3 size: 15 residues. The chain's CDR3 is CATSKGLAEPYEQYF. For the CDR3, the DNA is TGTGCCACCAGCAAAGGACTAGCGGAACCGTACGAGCAGTACTTC.

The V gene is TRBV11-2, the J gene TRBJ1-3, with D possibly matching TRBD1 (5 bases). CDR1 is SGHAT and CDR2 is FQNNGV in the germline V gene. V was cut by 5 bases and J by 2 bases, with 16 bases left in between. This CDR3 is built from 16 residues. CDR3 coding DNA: TGTGCCAGCAGCCCCCGCCCGGGGGGGACTGGAAACACCATATATTTT. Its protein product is CASSPRPGGTGNTIYF.